The 7 T cell receptor beta chains reported below all come from one sample, sequenced in a study of low-dose radiotherapy and immunotherapy resistance in tumors (dated by TCRdb to between 2021 and 2022). Sequenced using an Illumina HiSeq 2500. To make first-strand cDNA, Superscript III was used along with a set of TRAV- and TRBV-specific primers so that both the TCRalpha and TCRbeta chains were covered. TCRs were amplified with Phusion for 20 PCR cycles, with a constant-region primer paired with the adapter attached to the V primers. TCRdb reworked the public reads: Q25 trimming with fastp, MiXCR clone assembly, productive beta chains retained. Each entry merges the rows of one CDR3 protein and shows their most common DNA and genes. The sample data list under 75,000 distinct CDR3 sequences, and 23% of these were observed just once. The top ten clonotypes cover 5.5% to 8.5% of the sample. The sample's time point label is to be understood as: after trial treatment. The treatment or condition tag for this specimen amounts to: LDRT plus nivolumab, ipilimumab, low-dose cyclophosphamide and aspirin (RACIN trial).

Source: PBMCs, taken after low-dose radiotherapy plus immunotherapy. The receptor set was obtained from a male donor with prostate cancer.

This clonotype was seen many times. The gene calls are TRBV5-8 and TRBJ2-3; D gene uncertain. CDR1 and CDR2 (germline): SGHTS, YDEGEE. The CDR3 length is 15 residues. The germline V and J ends were trimmed by 2 bases and 2 bases, with 12 bases remaining between them. CDR3 loop: CASSLGVGDTDTQYF. The DNA of the CDR3 is TGTGCCAGCAGCTTAGGTGTCGGAGACACAGATACGCAGTATTTT.

As to this clonotype: This likely traces to a read error, being one base from a far larger clone. The chain combines TRBV10-2 with TRBJ2-1, with D unclear. The CDR3 length is 20 residues. The germline V gene has CDR1 WSHSY and CDR2 SAAADI. Trimming took 4 bases from V and 10 from J, leaving 35 bases between them. CDR3 region: CASSVRTVGWLGRGSYEQFF. The CDR3 DNA reads TGCGCCAGCAGTGTAAGGACGGTTGGGTGGCTCGGTCGCGGTAGCTACGAGCAGTTCTTC.

This clonotype occurred many times. This rearrangement joins TRBV6-2 or TRBV6-3 to TRBJ2-3; TRBD2 aligns across 10 bases. CDR1 is MNHEY, CDR2 SVGEGT, per germline. Trimming took 6 bases from V and 3 from J; bases not matched to a gene: 9. The CDR3 covers 16 residues. The CDR3 DNA reads as TGTGCCAGCAGCGGCTTAGCGGGGGGACTGACAGATACGCAGTATTTT. Encoded protein: CASSGLAGGLTDTQYF.

On this clonotype: A far larger clone is a single base away, which makes a read error likely. The chain uses TRBV6-6 and TRBJ2-1; 14 nucleotides agree with TRBD2. Germline values: CDR1 MNHNY, CDR2 SVGAGI (reference sequence). V trimming: 5 bases; J trimming: 10 bases; junction bases outside the gene matches: 10. The CDR3 spans 16 residues. CDR3 residues: CASSETSGRVTYEQFF. CDR3 bases: TGTGCCAGCAGTGAGACTAGCGGGAGGGTGACCTACGAGCAGTTCTTC.

This clonotype was counted many times. This chain links TRBV6-2 or TRBV6-3 with TRBJ1-1; tentative D call: TRBD1 (6 bases). Germline V gene lookup returns CDR1 MNHEY and CDR2 SVGEGT. CDR3 length equals 17 residues. Trimming left V 7 bases short and J 0 bases short, with 21 bases between. CDR3 in DNA: TGTGCCAGCACCCCCCCTCAGGGGATCGGGTTGAACACTGAAGCTTTCTTT. It specifies CASTPPQGIGLNTEAFF.

This clonotype was counted at least ten times. The chain uses TRBV12-3 or TRBV12-4 and TRBJ2-7, with 10 bases matching TRBD1. With 8 bases clipped from V and 3 bases from J, the junction kept 7 bases outside the gene matches. The CDR3 contains 14 residues. The CDR3, as DNA: TGTGCCAGCGGGACGACAGGGGGCTTCTACGAGCAGTACTTC. The encoded protein is CASGTTGGFYEQYF.

This clonotype has a count of ten or more. The chain couples TRBV5-1 to TRBJ2-1, with a tentative D call TRBD1 (6 bases). V lost 5 bases and J lost 5, with 17 bases in between. There are 15 residues in the CDR3. The germline V gene encodes CDR1 SGHRS and CDR2 YFSETQ. The CDR3 region is CASRFQGQGHNEQFF. CDR3 DNA: TGCGCCAGCAGATTCCAGGGGCAGGGCCACAATGAGCAGTTCTTC.